Below, 21 T cell receptor beta chains from the same sample are listed, as sequenced in a study of regulatory T cells in long-lasting Graves disease. Arm-PCR with iRepertoire HTBI primers amplified the CDR3 regions for these TCR beta libraries. In TCRdb, the multiplex PCR reads were re-called with MiXCR into one record per CDR3 protein. This table has more than 400,000 distinct CDR3 sequences, 16% appearing once. This sample's time point: newly diagnosed GD, antithyroid drugs for less than 3 months. After RNA was extracted from PBMCs, the TCR library was made from it. The same specimen was also included in a second study, on T cells in Graves' hyperthyroidism and ophthalmopathy.

Sequenced here: peripheral blood mononuclear cells (PBMCs), sampled at new diagnosis, from a patient treated with antithyroid drugs. Every receptor here comes from a woman under 40 with Graves disease.

This clonotype was picked up many times. The chain employs TRBV5-6 and TRBJ2-7, with TRBD2 as a possible D gene (6 bases). The CDR3 is made up of 13 amino acids. Germline assignment: CDR1 SGHDT and CDR2 YYEEEE. Trimming took 4 bases from V and 6 from J, leaving 14 bases between them. The CDR3 sequence is CASSGLGSGEQYF. CDR3 DNA sequence: TGTGCCAGCAGCGGCCTCGGGAGTGGCGAGCAGTACTTC. Complete variable domain (other parts from reference TRBV5-6 and TRBJ2-7): DAGVTQSPTHLIKTRGQQVTLRCSPKSGHDTVSWYQQALGQGPQFIFQYYEEEERQRGNFPDRFSGHQFPNYSSELNVNALLLGDSALYLCASSGLGSGEQYFGPGTRLTVT.

This clonotype was recorded at least ten times. This chain links TRBV2 with TRBJ2-7, with D unresolved. The CDR3 has 15 amino acids. V lost 4 bases, J lost 4 bases, and 17 bases lay in between. Germline assignment: CDR1 SNHLY and CDR2 FYNNEI. CDR3 protein: CASSGDLVLPYEQYF. The CDR3 bases are TGTGCCAGCAGTGGGGATCTTGTACTCCCGTACGAGCAGTACTTC. Supplemented by reference TRBV2 and TRBJ2-7, the full variable domain reads EPEVTQTPSHQVTQMGQEVILRCVPISNHLYFYWYRQILGQKVEFLVSFYNNEISEKSEIFDDQFSVERPDGSNFTLKIRSTKLEDSAMYFCASSGDLVLPYEQYFGPGTRLTVT.

The CDR3, as DNA: TGCGCCAGCAGCCAAGAAGCGGGACTGGTGAGGGGTGAGCAGTTCTTC. This gives the protein CASSQEAGLVRGEQFF. This sequence joins TRBV4-1 and TRBJ2-1, with TRBD2 matching over 7 bases. The CDR3 loop spans 16 amino acids. Germline lookup yields CDR1 MGHRA and CDR2 YSYEKL. J gave up 9 bases and V 0 bases, and 11 bases lay outside the gene matches.

The V and J genes are TRBV6-1 and TRBJ2-7; perhaps TRBD2 as D (5 bases). The ends were cut back, 6 bases at V and 0 bases at J, with 9 bases in the middle. The CDR3 sequence is 13 residues long. CDR1 is MNHNS, CDR2 SASEGT, per germline. The CDR3 region has the DNA TGTGCCAGCAGACCCGACTACTCCTACGAGCAGTACTTC. This sequence encodes CASRPDYSYEQYF.

V is TRBV15 and J is TRBJ2-5; D is ambiguous. With 3 bases removed from V and 5 bases from J, the gap between germline ends came to 13 bases. This CDR3 has 14 residues. Per the germline V gene, CDR1 is LNHNV and CDR2 is YYDKDF (reference sequence). Here the CDR3 DNA reads TGTGCCACCAGCAGGACCGAGCAGTGGGAGACCCAGTACTTC. Residues: CATSRTEQWETQYF. Full variable domain (missing parts from reference TRBV15 and TRBJ2-5): DAMVIQNPRYQVTQFGKPVTLSCSQTLNHNVMYWYQQKSSQAPKLLFHYYDKDFNNEADTPDNFQSRRPNTSFCFLDIRSPGLGDTAMYLCATSRTEQWETQYFGPGTRLLVL.

The chain carries TRBV3-1 and TRBJ2-2, with TRBD2 matching over 10 bases. The trim removed 2 bases at V and 3 bases at J, leaving 6 bases unmatched. The CDR3 sequence is 17 residues long. CDR1 is LGHDT, CDR2 YNNKEL, per germline (reference sequence). This CDR3 is CASSQRASGSDTGELFF. The CDR3 coding sequence is TGTGCCAGCAGCCAAAGGGCTAGCGGGAGTGACACCGGGGAGCTGTTTTTT.

This clonotype was seen ten or more times. V usage is TRBV7-4 and J usage is TRBJ2-1, with 10 bases identical to TRBD1. CDR1 is SGHVT and CDR2 is SQSDAQ in the germline V gene. This CDR3 spans 17 amino acids. V dropped 7 bases and J dropped 8; count of bases not matched to a gene: 17. The CDR3 nucleotides are TGTGCCAGCACGTCCGAGTGGGGGACAGGGGCTAACGATGAGCAGTTCTTC. This sequence encodes CASTSEWGTGANDEQFF.

In this sample, this clonotype turned up many times. The chain combines TRBV5-1 with TRBJ2-3; 7 bases map to TRBD1. Trimming removed 4 bases from V and 2 bases from J; junction bases left unmatched: 7. CDR3 length equals 15 residues. Germline V lookup: CDR1 SGHRS, CDR2 YFSETQ. CDR3 sequence reads: CASSLGDRITDTQYF. In DNA, the CDR3 is TGCGCCAGCAGCCTCGGGGACAGAATCACAGATACGCAGTATTTT.

For this clonotype: Germline is not matched at one junction end, which may reflect a read error. The chain couples TRBV24-1 to TRBJ2-1, with D unresolved. The length of the CDR3 is 12 residues. Germline loops: CDR1 KGHDR, CDR2 SFDVKD. The CDR3 DNA sequence: TGTGCCACCAGTGCGACCCACAATGGGCAGTTCTTC. This translates into CATSATHNGQFF.

This clonotype was seen at least ten times. The rearrangement uses TRBV3-1 and TRBJ1-1, with TRBD1 as a possible D gene (5 bases). The germline V gene encodes CDR1 LGHDT and CDR2 YNNKEL (reference sequence). Trimming pared 0 bases from V and 6 bases from J, leaving 11 bases between. This CDR3 spans 14 amino acids. The CDR3, as DNA: TGTGCCAGCAGCCAAGAGGGGGGATATCCTGAAGCTTTCTTT. Protein: CASSQEGGYPEAFF.

The chain joins TRBV6-1 to TRBJ2-1; D possibly corresponds to TRBD2 (5 bases). V was clipped by 5 bases and J by 6 bases, with 14 bases between them. Germline values: CDR1 MNHNS, CDR2 SASEGT. The CDR3 covers 14 residues. Here the CDR3 reads CASSRSSSVNEQFF. CDR3 nucleotides: TGTGCCAGCAGTCGGTCTAGCTCCGTCAATGAGCAGTTCTTC.

This clonotype was picked up one time. One end of the junction fails to match germline, which may point to a read error. CDR3 residues: CASSSSTAMNTEAFF. The CDR3 DNA reads TGTGCCAGCAGCTCTTCGACAGCCATGAACACTGAAGCTTTCTTT. The chain is built from TRBV5-1 and TRBJ1-1; tentative D call: TRBD1 (5 bases). The CDR3 extends over 15 amino acids. Per the germline V gene, CDR1 is SGHRS and CDR2 is YFSETQ. Supplemented by reference TRBV5-1 and TRBJ1-1, the full variable domain reads KAGVTQTPRYLIKTRGQQVTLSCSPISGHRSVSWYQQTPGQGLQFLFEYFSETQRNKGNFPGRFSGRQFSNSRSEMNVSTLELGDSALYLCASSSSTAMNTEAFFGQGTRLTVV.

Ten or more counts support this clonotype. The V gene is TRBV7-3, the J gene TRBJ2-1, with 9 bases aligning to TRBD2. With V trimmed by 0 bases and J by 3 bases, 3 bases remained unmatched. The CDR3 loop spans 16 amino acids. The germline gives CDR1 SGHTA, CDR2 FQGTGA. The CDR3: CASSLTAAGGYNEQFF. Written as DNA, the CDR3 is TGTGCCAGCAGCTTAACCGCAGCGGGAGGCTACAATGAGCAGTTCTTC.

This clonotype was recorded many times. The V gene is TRBV15, the J gene TRBJ2-7; no clear D. V shed 0 bases and J shed 3 bases, with 9 bases lying between them. Germline CDR1 reads LNHNV; CDR2 reads YYDKDF (reference sequence). This CDR3 contains 14 residues. In DNA form, the CDR3 reads TGTGCCACCAGCAGAGATGCGACCTACTACGAGCAGTACTTC. Protein: CATSRDATYYEQYF.

Concerning this clonotype: Possible read error: a much larger clone is one base away. The rearrangement links TRBV18 to TRBJ1-2; D might be TRBD1 (6 bases). The CDR3 sequence is 15 residues long. From germline, CDR1 is KGHSH and CDR2 LQKENI. The CDR3 loop reads CAGSPPEGGSGGYTF. The CDR3 DNA sequence: TGTGCCGGCTCACCACCGGAGGGGGGGAGCGGTGGCTACACCTTC.

J is TRBJ2-4 and V is TRBV28, with D possibly being TRBD2 (6 bases). The V and J ends lost 6 bases and 6 bases respectively, with 18 bases between them. Per the germline V gene, CDR1 is MDHEN and CDR2 is SYDVKM. This CDR3 is built from 15 residues. CDR3 DNA: TGTGCCAGCAGGGGGGGAAGGGGAATCGGAAACATTCAGTACTTC. Protein sequence: CASRGGRGIGNIQYF.

This clonotype was recorded many times. This rearrangement joins TRBV2 to TRBJ2-3; D is uncertain. Trimming took 3 bases from V and 6 from J, leaving 7 bases between them. The CDR3 has 12 residues. The V gene's germline CDR1 is SNHLY and CDR2 FYNNEI. DNA of the CDR3: TGTGCCAGCAGTGAGGCTAGGGATACGCAGTATTTT. This gives the protein CASSEARDTQYF.

This clonotype was observed at least ten times. The chain combines TRBV3-1 with TRBJ2-7; D is undetermined. The CDR3 contains 13 residues. The ends were cut back, 6 bases at V and 3 bases at J, with 12 bases in the middle. CDR1 is LGHDT and CDR2 is YNNKEL in the germline V gene (reference sequence). CDR3 nucleotides: TGTGCCAGCAGTACCCTTGGCGGCTACGAGCAGTACTTC. It specifies CASSTLGGYEQYF.

Concerning this clonotype: The likely explanation is a read error, given a far larger clone one base away. The genes are TRBV28 and TRBJ2-4; 7 bases map to TRBD1. The end of the DNA is better explained by TRBJ2-7, so the J call may be wrong. The CDR3 covers 16 residues. Per the germline V gene, CDR1 is MDHEN and CDR2 is SYDVKM. This CDR3 is CASGSDRTKLPYEQYF. For the CDR3, the DNA is TGTGCCAGCGGATCGGACAGGACAAAGTTACCCTACGAGCAGTACTTC.

The J gene is TRBJ1-2, the V gene TRBV28, with a weak D call TRBD1 (5 bases). V was pared by 6 bases and J by 4 bases, with 12 bases between. Germline loops: CDR1 MDHEN, CDR2 SYDVKM. CDR3 length: 13 amino acids. CDR3 amino acids: CASRRDSLYGYTF. In DNA, the CDR3 is TGTGCCAGCAGACGCGACAGCCTCTATGGCTACACCTTC.

This clonotype was seen repeatedly, ten times or more. The rearrangement joins TRBV10-2 to TRBJ1-1; a possible D gene is TRBD1 (5 bases). V was trimmed by 7 bases and J by 2 bases, leaving 11 bases between them. CDR1 is WSHSY, CDR2 SAAADI, per germline. The CDR3 has 13 amino acids. The DNA of the CDR3 is TGCGCCAGCATGGGGCCACCTAACACTGAAGCTTTCTTT. Translating gives CASMGPPNTEAFF.